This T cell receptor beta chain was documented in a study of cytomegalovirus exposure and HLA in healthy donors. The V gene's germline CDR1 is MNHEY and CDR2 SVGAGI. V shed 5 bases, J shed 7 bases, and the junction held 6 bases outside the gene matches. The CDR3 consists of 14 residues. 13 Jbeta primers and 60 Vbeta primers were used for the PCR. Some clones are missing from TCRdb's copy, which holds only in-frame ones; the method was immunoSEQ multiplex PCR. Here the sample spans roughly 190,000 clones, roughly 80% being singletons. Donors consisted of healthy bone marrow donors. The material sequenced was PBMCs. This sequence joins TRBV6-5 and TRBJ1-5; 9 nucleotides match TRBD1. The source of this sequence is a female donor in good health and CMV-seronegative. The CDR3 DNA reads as TGTGCCAGCAGTCCTACAGGGGGCGACCAGCCCCAGCATTTT. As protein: CASSPTGGDQPQHF.